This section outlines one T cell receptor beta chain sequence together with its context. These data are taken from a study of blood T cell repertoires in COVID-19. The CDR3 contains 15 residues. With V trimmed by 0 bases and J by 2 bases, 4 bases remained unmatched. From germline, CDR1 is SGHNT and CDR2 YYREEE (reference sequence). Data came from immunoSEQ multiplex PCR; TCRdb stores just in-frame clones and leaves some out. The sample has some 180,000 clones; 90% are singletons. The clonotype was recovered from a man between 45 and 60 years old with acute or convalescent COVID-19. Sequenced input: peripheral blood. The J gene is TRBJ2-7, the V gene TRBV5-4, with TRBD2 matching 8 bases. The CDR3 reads CASSLVTSGTYEQYF. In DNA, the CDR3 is TGTGCCAGCAGCTTGGTTACTAGCGGAACCTACGAGCAGTACTTC.